This T cell receptor (beta chain) was documented in a study of neoadjuvant anti-PD-1 for oral cavity cancer. Study-level background: Non-progressing patients received a fourth nivolumab dose near day 43, then surgery on days 50-56.

Trimming removed 4 bases at V and 5 bases at J, with 21 bases between. The length of the CDR3 is 16 residues. Germline CDR1 SGHRS, CDR2 YFSETQ. Clones were read by immunoSEQ multiplex PCR, and TCRdb kept only the in-frame ones, dropping some. Among about 14,000 clones listed, about two thirds were seen once. The specimen was PBMCs, collected before nivolumab (anti-PD-1) treatment. This chain links TRBV5-1 with TRBJ2-5; possibly TRBD1 for D (6 bases). This clonotype was obtained from a person aged 40-85 years with oral cavity squamous cell carcinoma. CDR3 sequence (DNA): TGCGCCAGCAGCGGGACAACCGGCCGATCGGGCGAGACCCAGTACTTC. Translated: CASSGTTGRSGETQYF.